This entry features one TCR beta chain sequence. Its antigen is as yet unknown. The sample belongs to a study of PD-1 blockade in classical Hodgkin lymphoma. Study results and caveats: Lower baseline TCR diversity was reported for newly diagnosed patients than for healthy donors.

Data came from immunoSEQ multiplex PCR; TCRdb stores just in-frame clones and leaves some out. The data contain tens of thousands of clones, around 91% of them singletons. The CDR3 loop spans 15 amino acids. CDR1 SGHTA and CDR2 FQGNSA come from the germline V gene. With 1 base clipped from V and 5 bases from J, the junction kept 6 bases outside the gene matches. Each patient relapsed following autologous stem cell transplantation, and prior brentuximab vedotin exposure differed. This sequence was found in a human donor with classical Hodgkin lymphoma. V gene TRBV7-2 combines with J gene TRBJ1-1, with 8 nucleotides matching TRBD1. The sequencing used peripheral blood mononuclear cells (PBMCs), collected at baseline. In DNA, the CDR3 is TGTGCCAGCAGCTTAGACCCAGGGGGCGGGACTGAAGCTTTCTTT. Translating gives CASSLDPGGGTEAFF.